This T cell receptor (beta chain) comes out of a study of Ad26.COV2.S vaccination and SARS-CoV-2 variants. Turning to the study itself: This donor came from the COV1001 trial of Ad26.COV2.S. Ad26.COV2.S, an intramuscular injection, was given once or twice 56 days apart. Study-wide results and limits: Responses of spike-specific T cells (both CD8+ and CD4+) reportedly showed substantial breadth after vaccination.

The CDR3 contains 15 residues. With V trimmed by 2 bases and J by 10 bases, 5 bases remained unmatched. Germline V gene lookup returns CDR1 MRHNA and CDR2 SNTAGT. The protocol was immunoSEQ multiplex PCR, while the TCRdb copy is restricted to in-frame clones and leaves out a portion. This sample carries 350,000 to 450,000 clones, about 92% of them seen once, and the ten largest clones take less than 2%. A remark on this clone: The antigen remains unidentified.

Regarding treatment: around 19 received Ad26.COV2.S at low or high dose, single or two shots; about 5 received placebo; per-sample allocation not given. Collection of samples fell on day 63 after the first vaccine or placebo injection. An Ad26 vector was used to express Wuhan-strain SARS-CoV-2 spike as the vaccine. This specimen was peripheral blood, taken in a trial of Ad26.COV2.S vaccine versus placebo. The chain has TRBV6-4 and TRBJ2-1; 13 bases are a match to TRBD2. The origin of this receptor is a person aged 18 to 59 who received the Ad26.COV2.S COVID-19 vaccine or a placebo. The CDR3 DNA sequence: TGTGCCAGCAGTGACACTAGCGGGGGGGCAGGAGAGCAGTTCTTC. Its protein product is CASSDTSGGAGEQFF.